The 18 T cell receptor beta chains below were found in one sample sequenced in a study of shared clonotypes between healthy human individuals. The table came from immunoSEQ multiplex PCR; TCRdb's copy has only in-frame clones and leaves some out. The data contain over a million clones, about 75% of them singletons. Sequences were obtained from memory CD4+ T cells sorted from blood. The subset is: CD45RA-negative fraction. The receptors derive from a man aged 18 to 29 in good health.

The chain uses TRBV7-2 and TRBJ2-1; a weak D match, TRBD2 (6 bases). Trimming stripped 8 bases from V and 3 bases from J, with 11 bases between. The germline V gene has CDR1 SGHTA and CDR2 FQGNSA. CDR3 length equals 13 residues. CDR3 in amino acids: CASSWTIYNEQFF. CDR3 DNA: TGTGCCAGCTCTTGGACTATCTACAATGAGCAGTTCTTC. Together with reference TRBV7-2 and TRBJ2-1, the CDR3 gives the full variable domain: GAGVSQSPSNKVTEKGKDVELRCDPISGHTALYWYRQSLGQGLEFLIYFQGNSAPDKSGLPSDRFSAERTGGSVSTLTIQRTQQEDSAVYLCASSWTIYNEQFFGPGTRLTVL.

In its sample, this clone was seen many times. The chain joins TRBV10-2 to TRBJ2-5; D is ambiguous. The CDR3 is made up of 13 amino acids. Trimming stripped 7 bases from V and 1 base from J, with 10 bases between. CDR1 and CDR2 from the germline V gene are WSHSY and SAAADI. CDR3: CASKWQVQETQYF. The CDR3 nucleotides are TGCGCCAGCAAGTGGCAGGTCCAAGAGACCCAGTACTTC.

Remarks on this clone: At one end the junction does not follow the germline gene, possibly because of a read error. The V call is TRBV4-1, the J call TRBJ1-5; D is perhaps TRBD1 (5 bases). CDR3 length: 14 amino acids. From germline, CDR1 is MGHRA and CDR2 YSYEKL. CDR3 amino acids: CASSQDLGGLGLIF. In DNA, the CDR3 is TGCGCCAGCAGCCAAGATCTCGGGGGATTGGGACTCATTTTT.

This clone was seen many times. Additional DNA sequences in this sample encode the identical CDR3. This rearrangement joins TRBV30 to TRBJ2-5; D remains unclear. This CDR3 comprises 11 residues. CDR1 and CDR2 (germline): GTSNPN, SVGIG (reference sequence). With 1 base removed from V and 5 bases from J, the gap between germline ends came to 5 bases. CDR3 DNA: TGTGCCTGGAGTGGTGGGGAGACCCAGTACTTC. Protein product: CAWSGGETQYF.

This rearrangement joins TRBV5-1 to TRBJ1-1; D is possibly TRBD1 (5 bases). Trimming took off 0 bases at V and 3 bases at J, with 12 bases between the two ends. The length of the CDR3 is 15 residues. Per the germline V gene, CDR1 is SGHRS and CDR2 is YFSETQ. CDR3 region: CASSLVGTRDTEAFF. The CDR3 DNA reads TGCGCCAGCAGCTTGGTCGGGACGAGGGACACTGAAGCTTTCTTT.

The chain links TRBV7-2 to TRBJ1-5; the D is unclear. Trimming cost V 1 base and J 9 bases, with 13 bases left between them. This CDR3 contains 14 residues. Germline CDR1 and CDR2: SGHTA and FQGNSA. CDR3 in DNA: TGTGCCAGCAGCTTAGGTCGACCCGGAGGGCCCCAGCATTTT. Translating it yields CASSLGRPGGPQHF.

The chain employs TRBV2 and TRBJ1-2; possibly TRBD1 for D (6 bases). CDR3 size: 12 residues. Trimming removed 7 bases at V and 4 bases at J, with 10 bases between. Germline CDR1 and CDR2: SNHLY and FYNNEI. The CDR3 DNA is TGTGCCAGCAACACAGGGACCTATGGCTACACCTTC. It translates to CASNTGTYGYTF.

The chain links TRBV28 to TRBJ1-2; D not certain. The CDR3 has 11 amino acids. CDR1 and CDR2 from the germline V gene are MDHEN and SYDVKM. V lost 4 bases and J 6 bases, leaving 6 bases between the germline ends. CDR3 protein: CASSYLDGYTF. Written as DNA, the CDR3 is TGTGCCAGCAGTTACCTCGATGGCTACACCTTC.

This chain links TRBV6-6 with TRBJ1-2; 8 nucleotides line up with TRBD1. The germline V gene has CDR1 MNHNY and CDR2 SVGAGI (reference sequence). CDR3 size: 13 residues. V dropped 6 bases and J dropped 7; count of bases not matched to a gene: 7. CDR3 nucleotides: TGTGCCAGCAGGACAGGGGAAGGTAGTGGCTACACCTTC. Translating gives CASRTGEGSGYTF.

In this sample, this clone turned up once. A far larger clone differs by one base, so this is likely a read error. Here the CDR3 omits its conserved ending phenylalanine or tryptophan, so a read error is the likely source. The chain recombines TRBV29-1 with TRBJ1-6; unclear D gene. The CDR3 spans 11 residues. Germline V gives CDR1 SQVTM, CDR2 ANQGSEA. V lost 7 bases and J 12 bases, leaving 13 bases between the germline ends. CDR3 DNA: TGCAGCGGGACTTCGAGAAGACCCCTCCACTCT. Encoded protein: CSGTSRRPLHS.

The chain links TRBV6-1 to TRBJ1-3, with D hard to call. V gave up 7 bases and J gave up 0 bases, with 7 bases separating them. This CDR3 is 13 amino acids long. Germline V lookup: CDR1 MNHNS, CDR2 SASEGT. The CDR3 here is CASTQNSGNTIYF. The CDR3 DNA sequence: TGTGCCAGCACGCAGAACTCTGGAAACACCATATATTTT.

On this clone: Other DNA sequences from this sample encode an identical CDR3 as well. The V and J genes are TRBV20-1 and TRBJ2-1; the D is unclear. Germline-derived CDR1 and CDR2 are DFQATT and SNEGSKA (reference sequence). The V and J ends lost 0 bases and 7 bases respectively, with 1 base between them. This CDR3 has 10 residues. The DNA of the CDR3 is TGCAGTGCTAGAGATAATGAGCAGTTCTTC. Residues: CSARDNEQFF.

The chain uses TRBV18 and TRBJ1-5; no clear D gene. The length of the CDR3 is 14 residues. Deletions cut 3 bases from V and 2 bases from J, with 8 bases between. Germline V gene sequence: CDR1 KGHSH, CDR2 LQKENI. The CDR3 loop reads CASSPTNGNQPQHF. The CDR3 region has the DNA TGTGCCAGCTCACCTACCAATGGCAATCAGCCCCAGCATTTT.

The chain recombines TRBV27 with TRBJ2-5; the D gene is possibly TRBD2 (5 bases). The ends were cut back, 4 bases at V and 5 bases at J, with 17 bases in the middle. This CDR3 is built from 15 residues. The germline V gene encodes CDR1 MNHEY and CDR2 SMNVEV (reference sequence). The CDR3 loop is CASSSPESGEETQYF. For the CDR3, the DNA is TGTGCCAGCAGTTCCCCTGAGAGCGGAGAGGAGACCCAGTACTTC.

CDR3 nucleotide sequence: TGTGCCAGTAGTTCACCAGCGGGGACAGGGGGTTTCGGGCAGTTCTTC. Translation: CASSSPAGTGGFGQFF. The chain is built from TRBV19 and TRBJ2-1, with 11 bases fitting TRBD1. The CDR3 totals 16 residues. The ends lost 5 bases at V and 12 bases at J; junction bases unmatched: 15. Germline loops: CDR1 LNHDA, CDR2 SQIVND (reference sequence). Full variable domain (missing parts from reference TRBV19 and TRBJ2-1): DGGITQSPKYLFRKEGQNVTLSCEQNLNHDAMYWYRQDPGQGLRLIYYSQIVNDFQKGDIAEGYSVSREKKESFPLTVTSAQKNPTAFYLCASSSPAGTGGFGQFFGPGTRLTVL.

This clone occurred once. The chain has TRBV5-1 and TRBJ2-7; 7 bases are shared with TRBD2. J gave up 3 bases and V 0 bases, and 9 bases lay outside the gene matches. The CDR3 is 16 residues long. Germline V gene data show CDR1 as SGHRS and CDR2 as YFSETQ. Here the CDR3 reads CASSLGSGKGYYEQYF. The CDR3 DNA reads TGCGCCAGCAGCTTGGGAAGCGGGAAAGGGTACTACGAGCAGTACTTC. The whole variable domain, remainder taken from reference TRBV5-1 and TRBJ2-7, is KAGVTQTPRYLIKTRGQQVTLSCSPISGHRSVSWYQQTPGQGLQFLFEYFSETQRNKGNFPGRFSGRQFSNSRSEMNVSTLELGDSALYLCASSLGSGKGYYEQYFGPGTRLTVT.

This chain uses TRBV6-1 with TRBJ1-6; possibly TRBD1 for D (6 bases). This CDR3 spans 15 amino acids. Germline V gene sequence: CDR1 MNHNS, CDR2 SASEGT. The ends were cut back, 2 bases at V and 9 bases at J, with 14 bases in the middle. For the CDR3, the DNA is TGTGCCAGCAGTGAAAGGGCAGGGGAAAGTTCACCCCTCCACTTT. It encodes CASSERAGESSPLHF.

Concerning this clone: Being one base from a much bigger clone, this may be a read error. V and J are TRBV10-3 and TRBJ1-2, with no clear D. Germline CDR1 is ENHRY and CDR2 is SYGVKD. The CDR3 runs to 12 residues. CDR3 bases: TGTGCCATCAGTGACGTTAACTATGGCTTCACCTTC. It yields the protein CAISDVNYGFTF.